This entry is about one T cell receptor beta chain. The CDR3 length is 14 residues. CDR1 and CDR2 (germline): MRHNA, SNTAGT. The V segment lost 3 bases and the J segment 6 bases; nucleotides outside the gene matches: 2. The data belong to a study of blood T cell repertoires in COVID-19. The data were produced by immunoSEQ multiplex PCR, yet TCRdb's version contains in-frame clones alone and is incomplete. The sample contains around 130,000 clones, approximately 85% of which appear only once. The receptor's source is a human donor in a cohort sampled during active COVID-19. The rearrangement joins TRBV6-4 to TRBJ2-2; TRBD1 matches 9 bases. The sequenced sample consisted of peripheral blood. The CDR3 is CASSEGQGSGELFF. CDR3 in DNA: TGTGCCAGCAGTGAGGGACAGGGATCCGGGGAGCTGTTTTTT.